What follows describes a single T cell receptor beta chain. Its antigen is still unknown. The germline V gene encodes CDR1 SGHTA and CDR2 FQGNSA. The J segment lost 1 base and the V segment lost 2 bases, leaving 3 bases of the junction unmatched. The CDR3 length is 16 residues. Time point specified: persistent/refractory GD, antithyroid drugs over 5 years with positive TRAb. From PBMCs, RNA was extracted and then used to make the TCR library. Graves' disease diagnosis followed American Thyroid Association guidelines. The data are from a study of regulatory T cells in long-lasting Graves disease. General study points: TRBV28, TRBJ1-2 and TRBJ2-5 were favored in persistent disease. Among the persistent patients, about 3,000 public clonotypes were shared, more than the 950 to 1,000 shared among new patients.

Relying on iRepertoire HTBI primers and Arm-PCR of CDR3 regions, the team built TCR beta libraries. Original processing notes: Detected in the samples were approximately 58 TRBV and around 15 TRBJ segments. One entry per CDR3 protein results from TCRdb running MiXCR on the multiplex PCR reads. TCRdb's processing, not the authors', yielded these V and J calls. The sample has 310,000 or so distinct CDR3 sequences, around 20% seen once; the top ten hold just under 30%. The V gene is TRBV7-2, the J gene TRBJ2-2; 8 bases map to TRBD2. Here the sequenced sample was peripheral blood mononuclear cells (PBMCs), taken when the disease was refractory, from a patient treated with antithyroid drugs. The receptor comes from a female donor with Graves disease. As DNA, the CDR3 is TGTGCCAGCAGCTTAAGTCTAGCGGGGAACACCGGGGAGCTGTTTTTT. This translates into CASSLSLAGNTGELFF.